The TCR beta chain described here comes from a study of blood T cell repertoires in COVID-19. The CDR3 consists of 15 residues. Germline lookup yields CDR1 SGHNT and CDR2 YYREEE (reference sequence). The V and J ends lost 1 base and 8 bases, in that order; junction bases with no gene match: 6. Measured with immunoSEQ multiplex PCR; TCRdb has only the in-frame clones, and not every one. The profile shows roughly 52,000 clones, 70% to 90% of them singletons. This TCR was sampled from a human donor in a cohort sampled during active COVID-19. The genes are TRBV5-4 and TRBJ2-1; TRBD2 matches 10 bases. The sequenced sample was peripheral blood. The DNA of the CDR3 is TGTGCCAGCAGCTTGAGAGCGGGAGGGCCCCATGAGCAGTTCTTC. Translated, it gives CASSLRAGGPHEQFF.